This entry lists 20 T cell receptor beta chains sequenced from one sample in a study of blood T cells in healthy people across ages (dated by TCRdb to between 2015 and 2016). Library generation was performed with 5' RACE. The instrument was an Illumina HiSeq 2500. A second PCR of roughly 7 to 11 cycles was performed with a sample-barcoded 5' primer and a J-beta primer mix. Using fastp at Q25 and MiXCR, TCRdb reprocessed the public reads and kept productive beta chains. Rows with one shared CDR3 protein collapse into an entry with the most common genes and DNA. Recorded for this sample are approximately 900,000 distinct CDR3 sequences; roughly 52% of them occurred a single time. Jointly, the top ten make up roughly 13% of the sample. Sequenced material: blood. All receptors derive from a man aged 25-45 years in good health.

V is TRBV9 and J is TRBJ2-7; 8 bases agree with TRBD1. The ends lost 4 bases at V and 1 base at J; junction bases unmatched: 7. The CDR3 has 15 amino acids. In germline, CDR1 is SGDLS, CDR2 YYNGEE. CDR3 region: CASSPQDRVSYEQYF. CDR3 bases: TGTGCCAGCAGCCCTCAGGACAGGGTATCCTACGAGCAGTACTTC.

V and J are TRBV5-6 and TRBJ2-5; 10 bases match TRBD2. The V gene's germline CDR1 is SGHDT and CDR2 YYEEEE. The CDR3 has 18 residues. V lost 4 bases, J lost 2 bases, and 14 bases stayed unmatched. In DNA form, the CDR3 reads TGTGCCAGCAGCCGGTTCTCGACTAGCGGGCTTACGCAAGAGACCCAGTACTTC. Amino acids: CASSRFSTSGLTQETQYF.

This clonotype has more than one count but fewer than ten. V is TRBV24-1 and J is TRBJ2-5; 9 nucleotides agree with TRBD1. After removal of 2 bases from V and 2 bases from J, the junction contained 2 bases not matched to a gene. The CDR3 contains 15 residues. CDR1 KGHDR and CDR2 SFDVKD come from the germline V gene. This chain's CDR3 is CATSDYGQGQETQYF. For the CDR3, the DNA is TGTGCCACCAGTGATTACGGACAGGGGCAAGAGACCCAGTACTTC.

The chain couples TRBV28 to TRBJ1-1; D ambiguous. Germline assignment: CDR1 MDHEN and CDR2 SYDVKM. The CDR3 length is 16 residues. Deletions cut 3 bases from V and 1 base from J, with 15 bases between. As DNA, the CDR3 is TGTGCCAGCAGTTTGAGTAGCGGCGGGCAGAACACTGAAGCTTTCTTT. As protein: CASSLSSGGQNTEAFF. Full variable domain (rest looked up from reference TRBV28 and TRBJ1-1): DVKVTQSSRYLVKRTGEKVFLECVQDMDHENMFWYRQDPGLGLRLIYFSYDVKMKEKGDIPEGYSVSREKKERFSLILESASTNQTSMYLCASSLSSGGQNTEAFFGQGTRLTVV.

This chain joins TRBV20-1 and TRBJ2-7; 9 bases map to TRBD2. Germline CDR1 and CDR2: DFQATT and SNEGSKA (reference sequence). The length of the CDR3 is 14 residues. The junction had 8 bases not matched to a gene; V was cut back by 3 bases and J by 5 bases. The CDR3 reads CSARGGGTSNEQYF. CDR3 nucleotides: TGCAGTGCTAGGGGAGGGGGGACTAGCAACGAGCAGTACTTC.

V and J are TRBV4-1 and TRBJ2-5; D is unclear. The J call is uncertain, as TRBJ2-7 better fits the DNA end. This CDR3 comprises 14 residues. Per germline, CDR1 MGHRA and CDR2 YSYEKL. This chain's CDR3 is CASSHASAGHEQYF. The CDR3 DNA sequence: TGCGCCAGCAGCCACGCGAGCGCTGGCCACGAGCAGTACTTC.

In DNA, the CDR3 is TGTGCCAGCAGAGTCACAGGGTCAACTAATGAAAAACTGTTTTTT. Translation: CASRVTGSTNEKLFF. The chain couples TRBV6-1 to TRBJ1-4; D is possibly TRBD1 (6 bases). With 6 bases removed from V and 0 bases from J, the gap between germline ends came to 11 bases. The CDR3 totals 15 residues. In germline, CDR1 is MNHNS, CDR2 SASEGT.

The V call is TRBV7-9, the J call TRBJ1-6; the D gene is possibly TRBD1 (5 bases). The CDR3 runs 15 residues. The ends were cut back, 1 base at V and 9 bases at J, with 13 bases in the middle. Looked up from germline, CDR1 is SEHNR and CDR2 is FQNEAQ (reference sequence). Here the CDR3 reads CASSLVGRVSSPLHF. The CDR3 DNA is TGTGCCAGCAGCTTAGTGGGCAGGGTGAGTTCACCCCTCCACTTT.

This clonotype showed up many times. V is TRBV5-1 and J is TRBJ2-7; TRBD2 agrees at 8 bases. The V gene's germline CDR1 is SGHRS and CDR2 YFSETQ. V was clipped by 1 base and J by 5 bases; unmatched bases: 11. The CDR3 has 16 residues. CDR3 residues: CASSLLPGGRLDEQYF. Here the CDR3 DNA reads TGCGCCAGCAGCTTGTTACCAGGCGGGAGGTTGGACGAGCAGTACTTC.

This sequence joins TRBV28 and TRBJ1-3; D unclear. The CDR3 is 20 residues long. The germline V and J ends were trimmed by 3 bases and 0 bases, with 24 bases remaining between them. Germline V gene lookup returns CDR1 MDHEN and CDR2 SYDVKM. The CDR3, as DNA: TGTGCCAGCAGTTTCTACTCGGGTCTGACGACCGGTTTCTCTGGAAACACCATATATTTT. It encodes CASSFYSGLTTGFSGNTIYF.

V usage is TRBV28 and J usage is TRBJ1-2, with no clear D. Trimming stripped 5 bases from V and 5 bases from J, with 12 bases between. The CDR3 runs 13 residues. CDR1 and CDR2 (germline): MDHEN, SYDVKM. The chain's CDR3 is CASSRKDLYGYTF. In DNA, the CDR3 is TGTGCCAGCAGTCGAAAGGATCTGTATGGCTACACCTTC.

This clonotype was observed at least ten times. The V gene is TRBV7-3, the J gene TRBJ2-7; 8 bases align to TRBD2. The germline V gene encodes CDR1 SGHTA and CDR2 FQGTGA. V lost 2 bases, J lost 2 bases, and 2 bases stayed unmatched. The CDR3 has 14 amino acids. The CDR3 DNA reads TGTGCCAGCAGCTTACTAGCGGGCCCCTACGAGCAGTACTTC. Its protein product is CASSLLAGPYEQYF. Filled out from reference TRBV7-3 and TRBJ2-7, the complete variable domain reads GAGVSQTPSNKVTEKGKYVELRCDPISGHTALYWYRQSLGQGPEFLIYFQGTGAADDSGLPNDRFFAVRPEGSVSTLKIQRTERGDSAVYLCASSLLAGPYEQYFGPGTRLTVT.

This clonotype has just one count. Its ends do not fully match the called genes, so a read error is possible. This sequence joins TRBV4-3 and TRBJ2-1, with a possible D match to TRBD1 (6 bases). In germline, CDR1 is LGHNA, CDR2 YSLEER. This CDR3 spans 17 amino acids. CDR3 nucleotides: TGCGCCAGCAGCCAAGATTTTATGGCAGGGGCGTACAGTGAGCAGTTCTTC. This codes for CASSQDFMAGAYSEQFF.

This chain uses TRBV9 with TRBJ2-1; 8 bases fit TRBD2. CDR1 and CDR2 (germline): SGDLS, YYNGEE. There are 16 residues in the CDR3. The trim removed 4 bases at V and 6 bases at J, leaving 12 bases unmatched. CDR3 sequence (DNA): TGTGCCAGCAGCATAGGGTCGGGGGGGCAAGGCAATGAGCAGTTCTTC. Protein sequence: CASSIGSGGQGNEQFF.

This sequence joins TRBV20-1 and TRBJ2-5; TRBD1 aligns across 8 bases. Trimming cost V 4 bases and J 1 base; bases outside gene matches: 5. The germline V gene has CDR1 DFQATT and CDR2 SNEGSKA (reference sequence). The CDR3 contains 14 residues. The CDR3 spells CSATQTGGQETQYF. In nucleotides, the CDR3 is TGCAGTGCTACCCAAACAGGGGGCCAAGAGACCCAGTACTTC.

This clonotype was seen just once. The junction differs from germline at one of its ends, possibly a read error. The rearrangement uses TRBV11-2 and TRBJ1-1, with D possibly being TRBD1 (5 bases). The CDR3 extends over 16 amino acids. The germline CDR1 and CDR2 sequences are SGHAT and FQNNGV. The CDR3 region has the DNA TGTGTCAGCAGCTTAGGGCCCCAGGGAAGGAGCACTGAAGCTTTCTTT. Encoded protein: CVSSLGPQGRSTEAFF.

CDR3 sequence reads: CASSSGWGSNTEAFF. In DNA, the CDR3 is TGCGCCAGCAGCTCGGGGTGGGGATCCAACACTGAAGCTTTCTTT. The V and J genes are TRBV5-1 and TRBJ1-1, with D uncertain. CDR1 and CDR2 from the germline V gene are SGHRS and YFSETQ. The CDR3 runs 15 residues. The V gene lost 3 bases and the J gene lost 2 bases, with 14 bases spanning the gap.

The rearrangement links TRBV4-3 to TRBJ2-2; TRBD1 might be the D (6 bases). CDR3 size: 16 residues. CDR1 and CDR2 from the germline V gene are LGHNA and YSLEER. The ends were cut back, 0 bases at V and 5 bases at J, with 13 bases in the middle. The CDR3 bases are TGCGCCAGCAGCCAAGAGCCAGGGGAGAGAACCGGGGAGCTGTTTTTT. As protein: CASSQEPGERTGELFF.

A few counts support this clonotype. The rearrangement links TRBV4-2 to TRBJ2-6, with 9 bases fitting TRBD1. V dropped 2 bases and J dropped 2; count of bases not matched to a gene: 1. Germline values: CDR1 LGHNA, CDR2 YNFKEQ. The CDR3 is 16 residues long. The CDR3 nucleotides are TGTGCCAGCAGCCAAACAGGGGGCGCTGGGGCCAACGTCCTGACTTTC. This sequence encodes CASSQTGGAGANVLTF.

The rearrangement uses TRBV21-1 and TRBJ2-4; the table calls TRBD1, which could not be checked here. Near its end, the DNA agrees better with TRBJ2-7, so the J call may be wrong. TRBV21-1 is termed a pseudogene. The CDR3 consists of 16 residues. CDR3 DNA sequence: TGTGCCAGCAGCAAAGTGAGGGACAGGGCCGGGCACGAGCAGTACTTC. The encoded protein is CASSKVRDRAGHEQYF.